This entry concerns a single T cell receptor beta chain. Antigen: not known. This sample includes further DNA sequences coding for the same CDR3. This sample is part of a study of cytotoxic CD8 clonotypes in ibrutinib-treated CLL. Study-wide results and caveats: Rising at ibrutinib response, clonality subsequently fell back toward baseline at progression.

The table came from immunoSEQ multiplex PCR; TCRdb's copy has only in-frame clones and leaves some out. The sample contains about 50,000 clones, over 60% of which appear only once. Germline V gene sequence: CDR1 MNHEY, CDR2 SMNVEV (reference sequence). The CDR3 sequence is 14 residues long. Trimming stripped 3 bases from V and 2 bases from J, with 9 bases between. This sequence was found in a human donor with chronic lymphocytic leukemia. Specimen: PBMCs, collected after 12 months of ibrutinib treatment. The chain employs TRBV27 and TRBJ2-3; no clear D gene. CDR3 sequence: CASSFAEITDTQYF. The CDR3 coding sequence is TGTGCCAGCAGTTTTGCGGAGATCACAGATACGCAGTATTTT.